These 13 T cell receptor beta chains share one sample of origin, sequenced in a study of T cell responses to AZD1222 COVID-19 vaccine. Clones were sequenced by immunoSEQ multiplex PCR, and TCRdb holds only the in-frame ones, with some missing. The sample includes tens of thousands of clones, around four fifths of them seen just once. The sequenced sample was peripheral blood, obtained on day 0 of AZD1222 vaccination. Every receptor here comes from an adult in good health.

This chain joins TRBV5-6 and TRBJ2-3; unclear D gene. Germline V gives CDR1 SGHDT, CDR2 YYEEEE. V dropped 0 bases and J dropped 3 bases, with 5 bases sitting between them. This CDR3 region has 13 residues. The CDR3 DNA follows: TGTGCCAGCAGCTTGGAGAGGACAGATACGCAGTATTTT. The encoded protein is CASSLERTDTQYF.

The chain uses TRBV10-1 and TRBJ1-2, with TRBD1 matching over 8 bases. The CDR3 is 12 amino acids. Losses at the gene ends were 6 bases for V and 4 bases for J; bases not matched to a gene: 1. CDR1 and CDR2 from the germline V gene are WNHNN and SYGVQD (reference sequence). CDR3 in DNA: TGCGCCAGCAGAGGGACAGGCTATGGCTACACCTTC. Translated: CASRGTGYGYTF.

The V and J genes are TRBV11-3 and TRBJ2-1, with TRBD2 as a possible D gene (6 bases). The CDR3 loop spans 15 amino acids. Trimming pared 1 base from V and 5 bases from J, leaving 12 bases between. Germline V CDR1 and CDR2: SGHNT, YENEEA. The CDR3 region is CASSLAGTSHNEQFF. CDR3 bases: TGTGCCAGCAGCTTAGCCGGGACTTCTCACAATGAGCAGTTCTTC.

CDR3 sequence reads: CASSFGGTSISGDTQYF. The CDR3 nucleotides are TGTGCCAGCAGCTTTGGGGGGACTAGCATATCTGGGGATACGCAGTATTTT. This chain links TRBV5-8 with TRBJ2-3, with TRBD2 identical over 9 bases. The CDR3 totals 17 residues. Germline V gives CDR1 SGHTS, CDR2 YDEGEE. With 2 bases clipped from V and 6 bases from J, the junction kept 13 bases outside the gene matches.

The CDR3 nucleotides read TGTGCCAGCAGCTTTGGACAGGGGTATGGCCGGAACACTGAAGCTTTCTTT. Protein product: CASSFGQGYGRNTEAFF. The chain uses TRBV5-5 and TRBJ1-1; 9 bases agree with TRBD1. With V trimmed by 2 bases and J by 1 base, 9 bases remained unmatched. CDR1 SGHKS and CDR2 YYEKEE come from the germline V gene (reference sequence). The CDR3 has 17 amino acids.

The chain links TRBV19 to TRBJ2-7; maybe TRBD1 (7 bases). Germline V gene sequence: CDR1 LNHDA, CDR2 SQIVND (reference sequence). The CDR3 consists of 14 residues. V dropped 10 bases and J dropped 5 bases, with 21 bases sitting between them. The CDR3: CATRQGGGPHEQYF. In DNA, the CDR3 is TGTGCCACTCGACAGGGAGGTGGACCCCACGAGCAGTACTTC.

The V and J genes are TRBV27 and TRBJ2-5; D is perhaps TRBD2 (5 bases). Trimming stripped 4 bases from V and 5 bases from J, with 17 bases between. The CDR3 is 15 residues long. CDR1 and CDR2 (germline): MNHEY, SMNVEV (reference sequence). CDR3 region: CASSWTRTPGETQYF. The CDR3 coding sequence is TGTGCCAGCAGTTGGACCCGAACTCCGGGGGAGACCCAGTACTTC.

This sequence joins TRBV2 and TRBJ1-5, with TRBD1 as a possible D gene (6 bases). The V end lost 6 bases, the J end lost 2 bases, and 17 bases lay between the germline ends. The CDR3 runs to 16 residues. Germline V CDR1 and CDR2: SNHLY, FYNNEI. CDR3 nucleotide sequence: TGTGCCAGCAGCAGCCCGGGGGGCGGTCGCAATCAGCCCCAGCATTTT. Its translation is CASSSPGGGRNQPQHF. Looking up the rest from reference TRBV2 and TRBJ1-5 gives the full variable domain: EPEVTQTPSHQVTQMGQEVILRCVPISNHLYFYWYRQILGQKVEFLVSFYNNEISEKSEIFDDQFSVERPDGSNFTLKIRSTKLEDSAMYFCASSSPGGGRNQPQHFGDGTRLSIL.

This chain links TRBV12-3 or TRBV12-4 with TRBJ1-1, with D hard to call. There are 13 residues in the CDR3. Trimming took 3 bases from V and 5 from J, leaving 10 bases between them. The CDR3 protein is CASSFQARTEAFF. In DNA form, the CDR3 reads TGTGCCAGCAGTTTTCAGGCGAGGACTGAAGCTTTCTTT.

This clone was detected only a few times. This chain joins TRBV27 and TRBJ2-1; 12 bases agree with TRBD1. The CDR3 covers 14 residues. Per the germline V gene, CDR1 is MNHEY and CDR2 is SMNVEV (reference sequence). Losses at the gene ends were 9 bases for V and 9 bases for J; bases not matched to a gene: 9. The CDR3 sequence is CASSRDRGLSEQFF. Written as DNA, the CDR3 is TGTGCCAGTTCCAGGGACAGGGGGCTAAGTGAGCAGTTCTTC.

The rearrangement joins TRBV11-3 to TRBJ2-2; D may correspond to TRBD1 or TRBD2 (5 bases each). The CDR3 covers 13 residues. V was cut by 5 bases and J by 16 bases, with 20 bases left in between. Germline-derived CDR1 and CDR2 are SGHNT and YENEEA. The CDR3 DNA is TGTGCCAGCAGCCGAGACTACCGAACAGGTCCGTTTTTT. It specifies CASSRDYRTGPFF.

The chain uses TRBV28 and TRBJ1-4; no reliable D call. The V gene lost 3 bases and the J gene lost 16 bases, with 12 bases spanning the gap. The CDR3 length is 11 residues. The germline V gene has CDR1 MDHEN and CDR2 SYDVKM. The CDR3 DNA follows: TGTGCCAGCAGTTTCGAGGCAAGTCGGTTTTTT. Translated: CASSFEASRFF.

V usage is TRBV3-1 (or the pseudogene TRBV3-2) and J usage is TRBJ2-7; maybe TRBD2 (5 bases). This CDR3 region has 12 residues. Germline V gives CDR1 LGHDT, CDR2 YNNKEL (reference sequence). V shed 5 bases and J shed 7 bases, with 12 bases lying between them. The CDR3 DNA reads TGTGCCAGCAGCTCAAGCGGCGTTGAGCAGTACTTC. The encoded protein is CASSSSGVEQYF.